What follows are 29 T cell receptor beta chains derived from one specimen sequenced in a study of blood T cell repertoires in COVID-19 (TCRdb year 2020). The library was built by means of the immunoSEQ multiplex PCR assay. This is the immuneACCESS table as TCRdb keeps it, with only in-frame sequences that have V and J called. A part of the clones is gone; compared with another copy, unresolved V genes explain less than half, and the rest is unexplained. The table for this sample lists about 160,000 clones; around 90% of them were counted only once. The ten top clones hold approximately 3% of the sample. The sample was peripheral blood. The receptor set was obtained from a man aged 55 to 70 with acute or convalescent COVID-19.

This clone was seen more than once but under ten times. V usage is TRBV6-6 and J usage is TRBJ2-6, with TRBD1 as a possible D gene (6 bases). The germline V gene encodes CDR1 MNHNY and CDR2 SVGAGI (reference sequence). The CDR3 sequence is 16 residues long. V was clipped by 1 base and J by 1 base, with 8 bases between them. The CDR3, as DNA: TGTGCCAGCAGTTACTTGGGGGCATCTGGGGCCAACGTCCTGACTTTC. Amino acids: CASSYLGASGANVLTF.

The V gene is TRBV30, the J gene TRBJ1-1; TRBD1 is a possible D gene (5 bases). The ends were cut back, 0 bases at V and 7 bases at J, with 15 bases in the middle. The CDR3 covers 14 residues. Germline CDR1 and CDR2: GTSNPN and SVGIG (reference sequence). CDR3 protein: CAWSVPGGGGEAFF. The CDR3 nucleotides are TGTGCCTGGAGTGTACCGGGGGGAGGTGGTGAAGCTTTCTTT.

This chain uses TRBV5-4 with TRBJ2-7; 8 nucleotides agree with TRBD1. The CDR3 covers 12 residues. J lost 6 bases, V lost 3 bases, and 2 bases had no gene match. Germline V gene sequence: CDR1 SGHNT, CDR2 YYREEE (reference sequence). CDR3 sequence (DNA): TGTGCCAGCAGCTACGACAGGGGCGAGCAGTACTTC. Translation gives CASSYDRGEQYF.

The gene calls are TRBV19 and TRBJ2-3; D is unclear. Trimming removed 9 bases at V and 4 bases at J, with 26 bases between. There are 17 residues in the CDR3. Germline loops: CDR1 LNHDA, CDR2 SQIVND (reference sequence). This CDR3 is CASNGQLTLTSPDTQYF. CDR3 nucleotides: TGTGCCAGCAATGGGCAGCTTACCCTCACATCCCCAGATACGCAGTATTTT.

The rearrangement joins TRBV20-1 to TRBJ1-1; D is perhaps TRBD1 (5 bases). V lost 7 bases to trimming and J lost 2 bases, with 8 bases between them. Germline assignment: CDR1 DFQATT and CDR2 SNEGSKA (reference sequence). The length of the CDR3 is 11 residues. For the CDR3, the DNA is TGCAGTGTCCAGGGTAACACTGAAGCTTTCTTT. Protein sequence: CSVQGNTEAFF.

This chain uses TRBV3-1 (or the pseudogene TRBV3-2) with TRBJ1-2, with a possible D match to TRBD1 (6 bases). V shed 1 base and J shed 8 bases, with 14 bases lying between them. CDR3 length: 14 amino acids. CDR1 and CDR2 (germline): LGHDT, YNNKEL (reference sequence). The DNA of the CDR3 is TGTGCCAGCAGCCAAGGGGTGGGGGCCGTCGGCTACACCTTC. It encodes CASSQGVGAVGYTF.

The chain is built from TRBV18 and TRBJ2-7; TRBD1 aligns across 7 bases. Germline-derived CDR1 and CDR2 are KGHSH and LQKENI. The CDR3 is made up of 17 amino acids. The V segment lost 5 bases and the J segment 4 bases; nucleotides outside the gene matches: 17. Here the CDR3 reads CASSSRPYGTASYEQYF. The CDR3 nucleotides are TGTGCCAGCTCATCCAGACCGTACGGGACAGCTTCATACGAGCAGTACTTC.

CDR3 sequence (DNA): TGCGCCAGCAGCTTGTGGGGCTACGACAGTTCGGCGAGGTCCTACAATGAGCAGTTCTTC. This translates into CASSLWGYDSSARSYNEQFF. The chain combines TRBV5-1 with TRBJ2-1, with D maybe TRBD1 (5 bases). V was cut by 1 base and J by 1 base, with 24 bases left in between. Germline V lookup: CDR1 SGHRS, CDR2 YFSETQ. The CDR3 totals 20 residues.

This clone was seen a single time. This chain uses TRBV29-1 with TRBJ1-2; no definite D call. The CDR3 runs 16 residues. CDR1 and CDR2 from the germline V gene are SQVTM and ANQGSEA. V lost 4 bases and J 0 bases, leaving 18 bases between the germline ends. The CDR3 region is CSVAVLKSASNYGYTF. The CDR3 DNA follows: TGCAGCGTTGCAGTACTCAAAAGCGCCTCTAACTATGGCTACACCTTC.

The table lists this clone with a count of one. The chain is built from TRBV19 and TRBJ1-3, with 8 bases matching TRBD1. The CDR3 runs 14 residues. Trimming cost V 9 bases and J 8 bases; bases outside gene matches: 12. Germline V lookup: CDR1 LNHDA, CDR2 SQIVND (reference sequence). In DNA form, the CDR3 reads TGTGCCAGCACTCCGGACAGGGTTTTGGACACCATATATTTT. Protein: CASTPDRVLDTIYF.

The rearrangement links TRBV14 to TRBJ1-1, with 7 bases lining up with TRBD1. J lost 7 bases, V lost 6 bases, and 11 bases had no gene match. Germline loops: CDR1 SGHDN, CDR2 FVKESK. There are 14 residues in the CDR3. CDR3 residues: CASSHGSGGVEAFF. The CDR3 DNA sequence: TGTGCCAGCAGTCACGGCTCAGGGGGAGTTGAAGCTTTCTTT.

The chain carries TRBV7-6 and TRBJ1-1; D call uncertain. CDR3 length: 13 residues. V lost 1 base to trimming and J lost 4 bases, with 7 bases between them. Germline loops: CDR1 SGHVS, CDR2 FNYEAQ. This chain's CDR3 is CASSLEEGTEAFF. CDR3 in DNA: TGTGCCAGCAGCTTAGAAGAGGGCACTGAAGCTTTCTTT.

The rearrangement links TRBV27 to TRBJ2-1; 8 bases agree with TRBD1. V lost 6 bases, J lost 6 bases, and 4 bases stayed unmatched. The CDR3 has 13 amino acids. From germline, CDR1 is MNHEY and CDR2 SMNVEV (reference sequence). The CDR3 bases are TGTGCCAGCAGGAAAACAGGGGGCAATGAGCAGTTCTTC. Translation: CASRKTGGNEQFF.

The V gene is TRBV15, the J gene TRBJ2-7; tentative D call: TRBD1 (6 bases). The CDR3 sequence is 14 residues long. CDR1 is LNHNV, CDR2 YYDKDF, per germline (reference sequence). Trimming pared 9 bases from V and 1 base from J, leaving 16 bases between. The CDR3 sequence: CATQRGSQSYEQYF. The CDR3 nucleotides are TGTGCCACGCAAAGGGGGTCCCAGTCCTACGAGCAGTACTTC.

The chain joins TRBV5-1 to TRBJ1-2, with unresolved D. The germline gives CDR1 SGHRS, CDR2 YFSETQ. CDR3 length: 14 amino acids. V was clipped by 2 bases and J by 0 bases, with 8 bases between them. In DNA, the CDR3 is TGCGCCAGCAGCTTCGCGGGAGCTAACTATGGCTACACCTTC. This gives the protein CASSFAGANYGYTF.

The chain joins TRBV4-1 to TRBJ2-7; unclear D gene. The CDR3 loop spans 14 amino acids. Germline CDR1 and CDR2: MGHRA and YSYEKL. V shed 4 bases and J shed 4 bases, with 14 bases lying between them. CDR3 sequence: CASSRIGTVYEQYF. The CDR3 nucleotides are TGCGCCAGCAGCCGAATTGGTACAGTGTACGAGCAGTACTTC.

The chain has TRBV5-1 and TRBJ2-1; the match to TRBD2 covers 7 bases. CDR3 length: 16 residues. With 4 bases clipped from V and 0 bases from J, the junction kept 7 bases outside the gene matches. Germline CDR1 is SGHRS and CDR2 is YFSETQ. The CDR3 DNA reads TGCGCCAGCAGCCCGAGCCCGGGGGGCTCCTACAATGAGCAGTTCTTC. It is translated as CASSPSPGGSYNEQFF.

The chain couples TRBV30 to TRBJ1-5; 8 bases match TRBD1. The germline V gene encodes CDR1 GTSNPN and CDR2 SVGIG (reference sequence). The V gene end was trimmed by 4 bases and the J gene end by 7 bases; junction bases not matched to a gene: 9. The CDR3 consists of 14 residues. In DNA, the CDR3 is TGTGCCTGGAACTCCAGGGGGCCCAAACAGCCCCAGCATTTT. This encodes CAWNSRGPKQPQHF. The whole variable domain, remainder taken from reference TRBV30 and TRBJ1-5, is SQTIHQWPATLVQPVGSPLSLECTVEGTSNPNLYWYRQAAGRGLQLLFYSVGIGQISSEVPQNLSASRPQDRQFILSSKKLLLSDSGFYLCAWNSRGPKQPQHFGDGTRLSIL.

The genes are TRBV5-5 and TRBJ2-7; D ambiguous. The V and J ends lost 0 bases and 6 bases respectively, with 10 bases between them. Germline assignment: CDR1 SGHKS and CDR2 YYEKEE (reference sequence). The length of the CDR3 is 13 residues. The CDR3 nucleotides read TGTGCCAGCAGCTTGGCGGGTTTCTCCGAGCAGTACTTC. Amino acid sequence: CASSLAGFSEQYF. The complete variable domain, with remaining parts taken from reference TRBV5-5 and TRBJ2-7, reads DAGVTQSPTHLIKTRGQQVTLRCSPISGHKSVSWYQQVLGQGPQFIFQYYEKEERGRGNFPDRFSARQFPNYSSELNVNALLLGDSALYLCASSLAGFSEQYFGPGTRLTVT.

CDR3 region: CASSPLGLAGDQQFF. The CDR3 nucleotides read TGTGCCAGCAGCCCTCTGGGACTAGCGGGGGATCAGCAGTTCTTC. The genes are TRBV3-1 (or the pseudogene TRBV3-2) and TRBJ2-1; 14 bases agree with TRBD2. V dropped 4 bases and J dropped 11; count of bases not matched to a gene: 7. Germline V gene data show CDR1 as LGHDT and CDR2 as YNNKEL (reference sequence). The CDR3 runs 15 residues.

V and J are TRBV2 and TRBJ2-7; 8 nucleotides agree with TRBD2. The CDR3 consists of 13 residues. J gave up 2 bases and V 8 bases, and 5 bases lay outside the gene matches. Germline CDR1 is SNHLY and CDR2 is FYNNEI. The chain's CDR3 is CASVGGVTYEQYF. The CDR3 DNA follows: TGTGCCAGCGTCGGGGGGGTAACCTACGAGCAGTACTTC.

The gene calls are TRBV7-9 and TRBJ2-1; 11 bases line up with TRBD1. CDR3 length equals 17 residues. J gave up 1 base and V 8 bases, and 10 bases lay outside the gene matches. In germline, CDR1 is SEHNR, CDR2 FQNEAQ (reference sequence). As DNA, the CDR3 is TGTGCCAGCCCGGGACAGGGGGTAACTTGGTCCTACAATGAGCAGTTCTTC. Translation gives CASPGQGVTWSYNEQFF.

The rearrangement uses TRBV6-5 and TRBJ2-1; 9 bases match TRBD2. CDR3 length: 16 amino acids. In germline, CDR1 is MNHEY, CDR2 SVGAGI. After removal of 0 bases from V and 5 bases from J, the junction contained 5 bases not matched to a gene. The CDR3 nucleotides read TGTGCCAGCAGTTACTCGAATAGCGGGGGAAACAATGAGCAGTTCTTC. As protein: CASSYSNSGGNNEQFF.

This chain uses TRBV5-6 with TRBJ1-1; D might be TRBD1 (5 bases). Germline lookup yields CDR1 SGHDT and CDR2 YYEEEE. The length of the CDR3 is 14 residues. Trimming removed 2 bases from V and 1 base from J, with 9 bases in between. This CDR3 is CASSFRARNTEAFF. The CDR3 DNA is TGTGCCAGCAGCTTCAGGGCCAGGAACACTGAAGCTTTCTTT.

V gene TRBV5-5 combines with J gene TRBJ2-3; tentative D call: TRBD2 (6 bases). The length of the CDR3 is 16 residues. V was pared by 4 bases and J by 6 bases, with 21 bases between. Looked up from germline, CDR1 is SGHKS and CDR2 is YYEKEE (reference sequence). DNA for the CDR3: TGTGCCAGCAGCCGGTCGGGGACTGGTACGGGGGATACGCAGTATTTT. It codes for CASSRSGTGTGDTQYF. Combining the CDR3 with reference TRBV5-5 and TRBJ2-3 gives the whole variable domain DAGVTQSPTHLIKTRGQQVTLRCSPISGHKSVSWYQQVLGQGPQFIFQYYEKEERGRGNFPDRFSARQFPNYSSELNVNALLLGDSALYLCASSRSGTGTGDTQYFGPGTRLTVL.

The chain employs TRBV27 and TRBJ1-4; 7 bases match TRBD1. Germline V gene lookup returns CDR1 MNHEY and CDR2 SMNVEV (reference sequence). The CDR3 contains 15 residues. Germline trimming cut 6 bases from V and 7 bases from J; bases unmatched to any gene: 11. The CDR3 here is CASSFRQGRGEKLFF. The DNA for the CDR3 is TGTGCCAGCAGCTTCCGACAGGGCCGGGGTGAAAAACTGTTTTTT.

The chain joins TRBV19 to TRBJ1-1; no clear D gene. CDR3 length equals 14 residues. The ends were cut back, 3 bases at V and 1 base at J, with 9 bases in the middle. Germline values: CDR1 LNHDA, CDR2 SQIVND (reference sequence). The CDR3 DNA is TGTGCCAGTAGTATGGGCCTTACGAACACTGAAGCTTTCTTT. Its translation is CASSMGLTNTEAFF.

The chain has TRBV3-1 (or the pseudogene TRBV3-2) and TRBJ2-5, with D unresolved. This CDR3 is 16 amino acids long. V was shortened by 3 bases and J by 2 bases, with 16 bases between the two germline ends. Germline assignment: CDR1 LGHDT and CDR2 YNNKEL (reference sequence). The CDR3 DNA is TGTGCCAGCAGCCAGGTTAGCCGATCCCCTCAAGAGACCCAGTACTTC. The encoded protein is CASSQVSRSPQETQYF.

The rearrangement links TRBV4-1 to TRBJ2-7; 8 bases line up with TRBD1. Germline values: CDR1 MGHRA, CDR2 YSYEKL. The CDR3 is 16 residues long. V was pared by 1 base and J by 3 bases, with 8 bases of the junction left unmatched. The CDR3 DNA sequence: TGCGCCAGCAGCCAAGTGATTGGGACAGGCGACTACGAGCAGTACTTC. Translating it yields CASSQVIGTGDYEQYF.